Listed here is a single TCR beta chain. Its specificity is unknown. TCRdb redid the calling of the reads with MiXCR, one entry per CDR3 protein. The sample lists 150,000 to 200,000 distinct CDR3 sequences; under 25% were seen once. The source of the sample is a study of T cell repertoires in cytomegalovirus infection. Study-level information: Indications of both CMV infection and matching HLA type were provided by public TCR beta signatures. Findings of the study overall: Cumulated frequencies of public TCR beta families served to identify carriers of CMV plus the relevant HLA. CMV-specific TCR beta clonotypes restricted by HLA-C were the ones dominating the ex vivo response.

The germline V gene has CDR1 MNHEY and CDR2 SVGEGT. This CDR3 has 16 residues. V was cut by 2 bases and J by 4 bases, with 14 bases left in between. This TCR was sampled from a human donor in good health (CMV status not recorded). Some clones in this sample may be carry-over from other donors' samples. Sequencing was carried out using PBMCs. V and J are TRBV6-2 or TRBV6-3 and TRBJ2-2; unclear D gene. The chain's CDR3 is CASSYPFSVGTGELFF. DNA for the CDR3: TGTGCCAGCAGTTACCCATTCTCGGTTGGCACCGGGGAGCTGTTTTTT.